One T cell receptor beta chain is described in this entry. Assay used: immunoSEQ multiplex PCR; TCRdb lists only in-frame clones, some missing. The profile shows approximately 300,000 clones, 70% to 90% of them singletons. The data are from a study of blood T cell repertoires in COVID-19. Clinical history as reported by participants underpinned cohort assignment. For recovered donors of Cohort 3, there were two negative PCRs, clearance, or symptom resolution. Germline CDR1 reads SNHLY; CDR2 reads FYNNEI. V lost 4 bases and J lost 4, with 11 bases in between. The CDR3 is 13 residues long. This clonotype was obtained from a woman under 40 who had recovered from COVID-19. This sequence joins TRBV2 and TRBJ2-7; D remains ambiguous. The sample consisted of PBMCs or T cells enriched from blood (not recorded which). DNA for the CDR3: TGTGCCAGCAGTGGGCAGGCCGCATACGAGCAGTACTTC. Translation gives CASSGQAAYEQYF.